The present T cell receptor beta chain was sequenced within a study of early T cells in non-severe SARS-CoV-2 infection. The table lists this clonotype with many counts. Each single cDNA molecule received a unique molecular identifier. TCRdb re-called the 5' RACE reads through MiXCR, storing one row per CDR3 protein. The table lists around 66,000 distinct CDR3 sequences, approximately 6.1% of them singletons. Material: whole blood, obtained at baseline. The sequence came from an adult who was a healthcare worker with PCR-confirmed SARS-CoV-2 infection or an uninfected control (not recorded which).

CDR3 residues: CASSLFEGVWYEQYF. CDR3 in DNA: TGTGCCAGCAGCTTGTTCGAGGGAGTGTGGTACGAGCAGTACTTC. The genes are TRBV5-5 and TRBJ2-7, with D perhaps TRBD2 (5 bases). The CDR3 runs to 15 residues. V was clipped by 1 base and J by 4 bases, with 15 bases between them. The germline V gene has CDR1 SGHKS and CDR2 YYEKEE (reference sequence).